This T cell receptor beta chain appears in the sequencing data of a study of graft-versus-host responses after intestinal transplantation. Study information: Grafts were multivisceral, liver-intestinal, or isolated intestinal. Study results and limitations: Analysis identified GvH clones in recipient marrow, with some appearing first in ileum or blood. When patients had graft-donor T cell macrochimerism, their allografts held high graft-versus-host to host-versus-graft clonal ratios.

This clone showed up just a few times. The CDR3 is made up of 15 amino acids. V lost 1 base to trimming and J lost 8 bases, with 17 bases between them. Germline V lookup: CDR1 SEHNR, CDR2 FQNEAQ (reference sequence). Sequencing used immunoSEQ multiplex PCR; TCRdb keeps in-frame clones, though not all of them. Of about 6,400 clones listed, about a fifth are singletons. This clonotype originated in a human patient who was an organ donor for intestinal transplantation. The specimen was alloreactive CD4+ T cells from a mixed lymphocyte reaction culture, collected before transplantation. Specified subset: CFSE-low proliferating T cells sorted from approximately 6-day pre-transplant mixed lymphocyte reaction (GvH or HvG direction). The chain has TRBV7-9 and TRBJ1-2, with unresolved D. The CDR3: CASSLEGAGKVGYTF. CDR3 DNA: TGTGCCAGCAGCTTAGAGGGCGCCGGTAAGGTGGGCTACACCTTC.